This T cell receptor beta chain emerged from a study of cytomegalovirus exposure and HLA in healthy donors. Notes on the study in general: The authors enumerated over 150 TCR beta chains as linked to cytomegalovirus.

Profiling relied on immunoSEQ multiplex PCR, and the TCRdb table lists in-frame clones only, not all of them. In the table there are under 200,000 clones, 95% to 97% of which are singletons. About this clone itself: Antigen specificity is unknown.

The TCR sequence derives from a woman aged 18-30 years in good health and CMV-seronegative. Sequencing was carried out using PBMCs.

The CDR3 sequence is CAWNTGGAGNEQFF. DNA for the CDR3: TGTGCCTGGAATACCGGGGGGGCCGGTAATGAGCAGTTCTTC. The chain uses TRBV30 and TRBJ2-1, with 8 nucleotides matching TRBD2. The length of the CDR3 is 14 residues. The V gene end was trimmed by 4 bases and the J gene end by 7 bases; junction bases not matched to a gene: 9. Per germline, CDR1 GTSNPN and CDR2 SVGIG (reference sequence).